This T cell receptor beta chain emerged from a study of T cell responses to AZD1222 COVID-19 vaccine. About the study: Second-dose intervals near 4 or 12 weeks were combined. The study's findings and limits: AZD1222 recipients seropositive at baseline numbered only six or seven. Unmutated regions of variants are reportedly targeted by nearly half of spike-specific TCRs.

The CDR3 extends over 12 amino acids. CDR1 is WSHSY and CDR2 is SAAADI in the germline V gene. Trimming pared 3 bases from V and 15 bases from J, leaving 15 bases between. Method: immunoSEQ multiplex PCR; TCRdb's copy keeps in-frame clones and lacks some. The table has fewer than 130,000 clones, approximately 90% seen once. This clone showed up just once. Its specificity is not known. The sequencing used peripheral blood, collected on day 0 of AZD1222 vaccination. This chain uses TRBV10-2 with TRBJ2-1, with D maybe TRBD2 (6 bases). The clonotype was recovered from an adult in good health. The CDR3 nucleotides read TGCGCCAGCAGTGAAAAGGGATACGGGGGGTTCTTC. It codes for CASSEKGYGGFF.